The T cell receptor (beta chain) under discussion was sequenced for a study of spatial heterogeneity in lung cancer. The overall study: Raw-read counts averaged over ten per unique TCR and UMI combination. Study-level results: Estimates put coverage of tumor T cells roughly 6.9% for alpha and approximately 14% for beta chains. Counts that tracked tumor mutation counts were those of expanded intratumoral alpha and beta TCRs.

This clonotype is labeled large. Its antigen is as yet unknown. Stated time point: sample taken at primary tumor resection. Donation came from around 77 patients with untreated early-stage non-small cell lung cancer. Whole RNA, isolated from tumor, nontumor lung or frozen PBMC, was sequenced without prior sorting. TCRdb independently ran MiXCR on the 5' RACE reads; one entry per CDR3 protein. The sample carries roughly 3,500 distinct CDR3 sequences, about 5.4% recorded once. Trimming took 5 bases from V and 8 from J; bases not matched to a gene: 8. Germline CDR1 MDHEN, CDR2 SYDVKM. CDR3 size: 15 residues.

The starting material was lung tumor tissue, obtained at surgery. The receptor comes from a female donor with early-stage non-small cell lung cancer. The chain joins TRBV28 to TRBJ2-1; TRBD2 matches 11 bases. CDR3 DNA sequence: TGTGCCAGCAGTCCCCCGACTAGCGGGATTGATGAGCAGTTCTTC. It yields the protein CASSPPTSGIDEQFF. Full variable domain (outside the CDR3, taken from reference TRBV28 and TRBJ2-1): DVKVTQSSRYLVKRTGEKVFLECVQDMDHENMFWYRQDPGLGLRLIYFSYDVKMKEKGDIPEGYSVSREKKERFSLILESASTNQTSMYLCASSPPTSGIDEQFFGPGTRLTVL.